Given below is one TCR beta chain in context. This sample's time point: before trial treatment. Donors were administered nivolumab, ipilimumab, aspirin and low-dose cyclophosphamide, together with low-dose radiotherapy. Per the germline V gene, CDR1 is SGHDT and CDR2 is YYEEEE. The CDR3 contains 14 residues. Between the trimmed V and J ends, which lost 4 bases and 10 bases, there was a span of 20 bases. Primers used for first-strand cDNA, a TRAV- and TRBV-specific set, covered both alpha and beta chains. TCR amplification used approximately 19 PCR cycles, a constant-region primer and a V-primer adapter. TCRdb passed the reads through MiXCR, listing each CDR3 protein once. The sample lists roughly 76,000 distinct CDR3 sequences, 15% to 20% occurring once. The data belong to a study of low-dose radiotherapy and immunotherapy resistance in tumors. Study overall: Intravenous ipilimumab 1 mg/kg every six weeks was given with nivolumab 240 mg every two weeks. Starting cycle 1 day 1, oral aspirin 300 mg was given daily for four cycles. The 200 mg/m2 dose of intravenous cyclophosphamide was given every two weeks, one day before radiation and immunotherapy.

This specimen consisted of PBMCs, obtained before treatment. The receptor's source is a male donor with prostate cancer. This chain uses TRBV5-6 with TRBJ1-1, with D hard to call. CDR3 nucleotides: TGTGCCAGCAGCCGGCAGTTTGGGGAAATCCGAGCTTTCTTT. It translates to CASSRQFGEIRAFF.